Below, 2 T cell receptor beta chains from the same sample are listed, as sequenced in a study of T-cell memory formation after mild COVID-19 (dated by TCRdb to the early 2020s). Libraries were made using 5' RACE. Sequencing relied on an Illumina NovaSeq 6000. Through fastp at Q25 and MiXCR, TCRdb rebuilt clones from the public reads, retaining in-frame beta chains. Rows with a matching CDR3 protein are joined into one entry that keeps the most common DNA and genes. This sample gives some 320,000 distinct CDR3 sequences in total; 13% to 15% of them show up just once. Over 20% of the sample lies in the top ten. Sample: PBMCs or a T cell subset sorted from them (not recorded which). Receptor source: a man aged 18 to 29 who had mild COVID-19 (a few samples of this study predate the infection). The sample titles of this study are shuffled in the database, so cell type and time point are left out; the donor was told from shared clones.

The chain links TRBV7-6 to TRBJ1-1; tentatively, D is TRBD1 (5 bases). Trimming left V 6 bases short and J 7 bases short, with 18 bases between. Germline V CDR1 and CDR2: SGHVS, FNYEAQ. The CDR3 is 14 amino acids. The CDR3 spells CASSGNPLGGEAFF. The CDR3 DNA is TGTGCCAGCAGTGGCAATCCCCTGGGGGGTGAAGCTTTCTTT.

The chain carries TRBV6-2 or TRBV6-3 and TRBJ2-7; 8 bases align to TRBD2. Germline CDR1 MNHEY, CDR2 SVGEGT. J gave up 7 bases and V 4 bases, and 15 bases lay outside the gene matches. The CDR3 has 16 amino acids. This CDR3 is CASSSLLAGTGREQYF. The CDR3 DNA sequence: TGTGCCAGCAGTTCGCTTTTAGCGGGGACCGGAAGAGAGCAGTACTTC.